A selection of T cell receptor beta chains follows, all from one sample in a study of beta chain features in type 1 diabetes. Repertoires were generated with immunoSEQ multiplex PCR, while TCRdb's copy carries only in-frame clones and drops some. Among 120,000 to 150,000 clones, 10% to 15% were seen once, and the ten largest hold roughly 1.4%. Sequencing was performed on central memory CD4+ T cells from blood. All receptors come from a young man with type 1 diabetes. The CDR3 runs from the conserved cysteine through the conserved F or W. The order of the fields is J gene, D gene, clone size, V gene, CDR3 DNA, CDR3 protein. D genes are given only for firm matches. Size is omitted from some rows. Given values are once, few, many or a class for expanded clones.

j_call: TRBJ2-4; d_call: -; clone_size: many; v_call: TRBV7-2; cdr3_nt: TGTGCCAGCAGCTTCCAGGGCGCCAAAAACATTCAGTACTTC; cdr3_aa: CASSFQGAKNIQYF
j_call: TRBJ2-3; d_call: TRBD2; clone_size: -; v_call: TRBV5-1; cdr3_nt: TGCGCCCGGCGGCAGGGGGCGCTTAGCGGGGGGAACACAGATACGCAGTATTTT; cdr3_aa: CARRQGALSGGNTDTQYF
j_call: TRBJ1-1; d_call: -; clone_size: -; v_call: TRBV7-2; cdr3_nt: TGTGCCAGCAGCTCTCTGACACGGAACACTGAAGCTTTCTTT; cdr3_aa: CASSSLTRNTEAFF
j_call: TRBJ1-6; d_call: -; clone_size: few; v_call: TRBV19; cdr3_nt: TGTGCCAGTAGTGTCCGGGACCGAAATTCACCCCTCCACTTT; cdr3_aa: CASSVRDRNSPLHF
j_call: TRBJ1-1; d_call: -; clone_size: -; v_call: TRBV2; cdr3_nt: TGTGCCAGCGGCCCCAGGCAGTCGGCAGAAGCTTTCTTT; cdr3_aa: CASGPRQSAEAFF
j_call: TRBJ1-2; d_call: -; clone_size: few; v_call: TRBV27; cdr3_nt: TGTGCCAGCAGTTGGACGGGAAAGGGTGGCTACACCTTC; cdr3_aa: CASSWTGKGGYTF
j_call: TRBJ2-7; d_call: -; clone_size: few; v_call: TRBV25-1; cdr3_nt: TGTGCCAGCAGTGAACAGGGAGACGAGCAGTACTTC; cdr3_aa: CASSEQGDEQYF
j_call: TRBJ1-1; d_call: -; clone_size: -; v_call: TRBV6-1; cdr3_nt: TGTGCCAGCAAACAGGACATGAACACTGAAGCTTTCTTT; cdr3_aa: CASKQDMNTEAFF
j_call: TRBJ2-3; d_call: TRBD2; clone_size: few; v_call: TRBV6-6; cdr3_nt: TGTGCCAGCGGGACTAGGGTCCCAGATACGCAGTATTTT; cdr3_aa: CASGTRVPDTQYF
j_call: TRBJ1-3; d_call: -; clone_size: -; v_call: TRBV30; cdr3_nt: TGTGCCTGGAGTGTCTCGGGAAACACCATATATTTT; cdr3_aa: CAWSVSGNTIYF
j_call: TRBJ2-1; d_call: TRBD2; clone_size: few; v_call: TRBV7-2; cdr3_nt: TGTGCCAGCAGCTTGAGGACTAGCGTTTTGGATGAGCAGTTCTTC; cdr3_aa: CASSLRTSVLDEQFF
j_call: TRBJ2-7; d_call: -; clone_size: few; v_call: TRBV18; cdr3_nt: TGTGCCAGCTCACCAGTAGGCTACGAGCAGTACTTC; cdr3_aa: CASSPVGYEQYF
j_call: TRBJ1-1; d_call: -; clone_size: -; v_call: TRBV5-1; cdr3_nt: TGCGCCAGCAGCTCTGGAGGGGCGAACACTGAAGCTTTCTTT; cdr3_aa: CASSSGGANTEAFF
j_call: TRBJ2-5; d_call: -; clone_size: many; v_call: TRBV7-9; cdr3_nt: TGTGCCAGCAGCCGGATGCAACAAGAGACCCAGTACTTC; cdr3_aa: CASSRMQQETQYF
j_call: TRBJ2-1; d_call: -; clone_size: few; v_call: TRBV7-9; cdr3_nt: TGTGCCAGCAGCTTTCTACTGAATGAGCAGTTCTTC; cdr3_aa: CASSFLLNEQFF
j_call: TRBJ1-6; d_call: -; clone_size: -; v_call: TRBV11-3; cdr3_nt: TGTGCCAGCAGCCGTGGGGAAAATTCACCCCTCCACTTT; cdr3_aa: CASSRGENSPLHF
j_call: TRBJ1-6; d_call: TRBD1; clone_size: -; v_call: TRBV14; cdr3_nt: TGTGCCAGCAGCCTCCGTCAGGGGGCTAATTCACCCCTCCACTTT; cdr3_aa: CASSLRQGANSPLHF
j_call: TRBJ1-2; d_call: -; clone_size: few; v_call: TRBV29-1; cdr3_nt: TGCAGCGTTGAAGGCCCGGGCCAGACTAATGGCTACACCTTC; cdr3_aa: CSVEGPGQTNGYTF
j_call: TRBJ2-3; d_call: -; clone_size: once; v_call: TRBV6-1; cdr3_nt: TGTGCCAGCAGCCGGGACAACCAAGGCACAGATACGCAGTATTTT; cdr3_aa: CASSRDNQGTDTQYF
j_call: TRBJ1-2; d_call: -; clone_size: -; v_call: TRBV5-6; cdr3_nt: TGTGCCAGCAGCTTCTTCGCAGGGCGATCAAGCTATGGCTACACCTTC; cdr3_aa: CASSFFAGRSSYGYTF
j_call: TRBJ2-7; d_call: -; clone_size: few; v_call: TRBV9; cdr3_nt: TGTGCCAGCAGCGCGAGCCAAGGCACAGCCTACGAGCAGTACTTC; cdr3_aa: CASSASQGTAYEQYF
j_call: TRBJ2-5; d_call: -; clone_size: -; v_call: TRBV5-1; cdr3_nt: TGCGCCAGCAGCTTTTCCGGGACCGTTCAAGAGACCCAGTACTTC; cdr3_aa: CASSFSGTVQETQYF
j_call: TRBJ1-5; d_call: -; clone_size: many; v_call: TRBV6-5; cdr3_nt: TGTGCCAGCAGTGCCGAAGGGCGAGGGCCCCAGCATTTT; cdr3_aa: CASSAEGRGPQHF
j_call: TRBJ2-4; d_call: TRBD1; clone_size: few; v_call: TRBV7-8; cdr3_nt: TGTGCCAGCAGCCGGGCAACCGGACAGGGGTACATTCAGTACTTC; cdr3_aa: CASSRATGQGYIQYF
j_call: TRBJ1-2; d_call: TRBD1; clone_size: few; v_call: TRBV30; cdr3_nt: TGTGCCTGGAGTCATATAGGGGGCGGTGGCTACACCTTC; cdr3_aa: CAWSHIGGGGYTF
j_call: TRBJ2-3; d_call: -; clone_size: few; v_call: TRBV5-4; cdr3_nt: TGTGCCAGCAGCTTGTGGGGGGCCGGAGATACGCAGTATTTT; cdr3_aa: CASSLWGAGDTQYF
j_call: TRBJ2-3; d_call: TRBD1; clone_size: few; v_call: TRBV5-1; cdr3_nt: TGCGCCAGCCGTCCGGGACAGGAGCTAGATACGCAGTATTTT; cdr3_aa: CASRPGQELDTQYF
j_call: TRBJ1-2; d_call: TRBD1; clone_size: few; v_call: TRBV7-6; cdr3_nt: TGTGCCAGCAGCATGGACAGGGGGGATGGCTACACCTTC; cdr3_aa: CASSMDRGDGYTF
j_call: TRBJ2-3; d_call: -; clone_size: -; v_call: TRBV10-1; cdr3_nt: TGCGCCAGCAGTGAGTCGTTCCGGGATTGGGCAGATACGCAGTATTTT; cdr3_aa: CASSESFRDWADTQYF
j_call: TRBJ2-7; d_call: TRBD2; clone_size: -; v_call: TRBV11-2; cdr3_nt: TGTGCCAGCAGTCTAGGACTAGCGCCTCAGTACTTC; cdr3_aa: CASSLGLAPQYF
j_call: TRBJ2-7; d_call: -; clone_size: -; v_call: TRBV14; cdr3_nt: TGTGCCAGCAGCCAAGAGGCAGGGTTTTACTACGAGCAGTACTTC; cdr3_aa: CASSQEAGFYYEQYF
j_call: TRBJ2-5; d_call: -; clone_size: few; v_call: TRBV2; cdr3_nt: TGTGCCAGCAGTGATATAGTCGGGGAGACCCAGTACTTC; cdr3_aa: CASSDIVGETQYF
j_call: TRBJ1-2; d_call: TRBD1; clone_size: -; v_call: TRBV6-5; cdr3_nt: TGTGCCAGCAGTTACGACAGGGGGCATGGCTACACCTTC; cdr3_aa: CASSYDRGHGYTF
j_call: TRBJ1-2; d_call: -; clone_size: -; v_call: TRBV6-5; cdr3_nt: TGTGCCAGCAGTCCGTGGACAGACTATGGCTACACCTTC; cdr3_aa: CASSPWTDYGYTF
j_call: TRBJ2-1; d_call: -; clone_size: few; v_call: TRBV6-6; cdr3_nt: TGTGCCAGCTCCGCAGTCTCCTACAATGAGCAGTTCTTC; cdr3_aa: CASSAVSYNEQFF
j_call: TRBJ2-3; d_call: -; clone_size: many; v_call: TRBV11-3; cdr3_nt: TGTGCCAGCAGCTTAGACCGGTTCGCTACGCAGTATTTT; cdr3_aa: CASSLDRFATQYF
j_call: TRBJ1-1; d_call: -; clone_size: -; v_call: TRBV6-1; cdr3_nt: TGTGCCAGCAGTGCCAGGGGGAACACTGAAGCTTTCTTT; cdr3_aa: CASSARGNTEAFF
j_call: TRBJ2-1; d_call: TRBD1; clone_size: many; v_call: TRBV7-9; cdr3_nt: TGTGCCAGCAGCTTCGAGGGGGCCCTGAGGGAGCAGTTCTTC; cdr3_aa: CASSFEGALREQFF
j_call: TRBJ2-1; d_call: TRBD1; clone_size: -; v_call: TRBV19; cdr3_nt: TGTGCCAGCCATGGGACAGGGAACTACAATGAGCAGTTCTTC; cdr3_aa: CASHGTGNYNEQFF
j_call: TRBJ1-2; d_call: -; clone_size: few; v_call: TRBV10-3; cdr3_nt: TGTGCCATCAGTGGGGGGACCGTCTATGGCTACACCTTC; cdr3_aa: CAISGGTVYGYTF
j_call: TRBJ1-4; d_call: -; clone_size: -; v_call: TRBV7-2; cdr3_nt: TGTGCCAGCAGCTCTACAGGAGCAACTAATGAAAAACTGTTTTTT; cdr3_aa: CASSSTGATNEKLFF
j_call: TRBJ1-1; d_call: -; clone_size: few; v_call: TRBV6-5; cdr3_nt: TGTGCCAGCAGTTGGGCAGGACCGAACACTGAAGCTTTCTTT; cdr3_aa: CASSWAGPNTEAFF
j_call: TRBJ1-2; d_call: -; clone_size: -; v_call: TRBV18; cdr3_nt: TGTGCCTGCTCACCGCCGGGGACGGTGAAATGGGATGGCTACACCTTC; cdr3_aa: CACSPPGTVKWDGYTF
j_call: TRBJ2-2; d_call: -; clone_size: -; v_call: TRBV28; cdr3_nt: TGTGCCAGCAGTTTATCCAGGGATGCAAACACCGGGGAGCTGTTTTTT; cdr3_aa: CASSLSRDANTGELFF
j_call: TRBJ1-1; d_call: -; clone_size: -; v_call: TRBV11-2; cdr3_nt: TGTGCCAGCAGCTATGACACGGGACACCACACTGAAGCTTTCTTT; cdr3_aa: CASSYDTGHHTEAFF